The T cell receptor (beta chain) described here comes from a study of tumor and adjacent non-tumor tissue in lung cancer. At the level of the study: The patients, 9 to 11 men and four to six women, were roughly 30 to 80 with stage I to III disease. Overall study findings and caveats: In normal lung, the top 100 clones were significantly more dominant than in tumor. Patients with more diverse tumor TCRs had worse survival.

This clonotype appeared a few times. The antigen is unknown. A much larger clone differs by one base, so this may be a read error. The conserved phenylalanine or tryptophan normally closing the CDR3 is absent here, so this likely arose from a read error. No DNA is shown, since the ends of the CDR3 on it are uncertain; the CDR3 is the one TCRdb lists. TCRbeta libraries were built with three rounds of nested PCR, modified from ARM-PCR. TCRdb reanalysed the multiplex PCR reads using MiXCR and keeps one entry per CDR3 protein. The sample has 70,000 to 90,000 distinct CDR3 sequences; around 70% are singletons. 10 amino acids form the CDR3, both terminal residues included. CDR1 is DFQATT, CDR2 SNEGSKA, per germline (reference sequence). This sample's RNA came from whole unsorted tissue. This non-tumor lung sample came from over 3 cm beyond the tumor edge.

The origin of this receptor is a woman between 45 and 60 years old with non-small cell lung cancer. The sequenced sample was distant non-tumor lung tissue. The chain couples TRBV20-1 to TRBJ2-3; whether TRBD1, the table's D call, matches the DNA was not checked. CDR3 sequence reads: CSAREGQLLV.